Sequencing of this T cell receptor beta chain was carried out in a study of memory CD4+ T cells and cytomegalovirus serostatus. Study overall: This sample comes from healthy Belgian adults, roughly 9 CMV seropositive, roughly 22 seronegative.

Method: immunoSEQ multiplex PCR; TCRdb's copy keeps in-frame clones and lacks some. Of fewer than 75,000 clones listed, roughly four fifths are singletons. Trimming took 0 bases from V and 3 from J, leaving 14 bases between them. CDR1 MNHEY and CDR2 SVGAGI come from the germline V gene. This CDR3 region has 16 residues. Single viable CD3+CD4+CD8-CD45RO+ cells were sorted as the memory CD4+ T cells. The chain joins TRBV6-5 to TRBJ1-2, with D possibly matching TRBD1 (6 bases). Sequenced material: memory CD4+ T cells from blood. This TCR came from an adult in good health and CMV-seronegative. CDR3 amino acids: CASSYSRRGGYYGYTF. The DNA of the CDR3 is TGTGCCAGCAGTTACTCGCGGAGGGGGGGGTACTATGGCTACACCTTC.